What follows is one T cell receptor beta chain and its context. Its antigen is undetermined. The source of the sample is a study of T-cell memory formation after mild COVID-19. Study details: The two donors had largely donor-specific TCR clusters. Study results and caveats: Clones that got smaller from day 15 to 85 had even CD4/CD8, while clones growing later tipped toward CD4+. Memory sampled before infection contained some responding clones, suggesting cross-reactive memory joined. What remained unconfirmed was the SARS-CoV-2 specificity of second-wave clones peaking on day 37.

This CDR3 is 14 amino acids long. CDR1 and CDR2 (germline): ENHRY, SYGVKD. The V gene lost 4 bases and the J gene lost 6 bases, with 13 bases spanning the gap. MiXCR, run by TCRdb on the 5' RACE reads, gives a single entry per CDR3 protein. This table holds about 140,000 distinct CDR3 sequences, around 25% found once. Specimen: PBMCs or a T cell subset sorted from them (not recorded which). The sequence came from an adult woman who had mild COVID-19 (a few samples of this study predate the infection). Cell type and time point are not known. The gene calls are TRBV10-3 and TRBJ1-5; D gene ambiguous. DNA for the CDR3: TGTGCCATCAGTGTTCTGGGAGCCGGTCAGCCCCAGCATTTT. Amino acids: CAISVLGAGQPQHF.